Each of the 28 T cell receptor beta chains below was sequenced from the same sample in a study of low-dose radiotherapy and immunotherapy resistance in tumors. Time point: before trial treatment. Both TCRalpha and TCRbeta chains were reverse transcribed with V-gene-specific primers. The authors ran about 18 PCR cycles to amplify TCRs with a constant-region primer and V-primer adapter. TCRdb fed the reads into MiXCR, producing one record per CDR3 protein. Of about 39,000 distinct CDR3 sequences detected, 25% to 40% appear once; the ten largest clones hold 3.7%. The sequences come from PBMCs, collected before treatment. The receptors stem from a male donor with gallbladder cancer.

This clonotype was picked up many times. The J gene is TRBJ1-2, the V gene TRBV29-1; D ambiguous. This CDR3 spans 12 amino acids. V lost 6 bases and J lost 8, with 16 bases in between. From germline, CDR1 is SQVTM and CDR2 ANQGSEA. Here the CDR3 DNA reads TGCAGCGTCGGGCATCGGACTGGGGGCTACACCTTC. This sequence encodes CSVGHRTGGYTF.

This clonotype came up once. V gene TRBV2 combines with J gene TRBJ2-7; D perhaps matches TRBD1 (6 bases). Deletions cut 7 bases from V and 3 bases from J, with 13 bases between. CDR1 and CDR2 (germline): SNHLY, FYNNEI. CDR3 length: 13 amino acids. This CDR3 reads CASKRTEDYEQYF. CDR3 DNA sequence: TGTGCCAGCAAAAGGACAGAAGACTACGAGCAGTACTTC.

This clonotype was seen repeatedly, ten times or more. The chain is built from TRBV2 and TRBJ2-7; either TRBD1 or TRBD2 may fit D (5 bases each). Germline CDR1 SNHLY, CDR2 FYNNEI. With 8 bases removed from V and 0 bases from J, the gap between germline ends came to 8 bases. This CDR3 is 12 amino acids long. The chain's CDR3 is CASEGSSYEQYF. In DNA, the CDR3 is TGTGCCAGCGAGGGGAGCTCCTACGAGCAGTACTTC.

The CDR3 loop reads CASSLTAAGSGELFF. DNA of the CDR3: TGTGCCAGCAGCTTAACCGCCGCGGGTTCTGGGGAGCTGTTTTTT. The V gene is TRBV7-3, the J gene TRBJ2-2, with a tentative D call TRBD2 (5 bases). The germline V gene has CDR1 SGHTA and CDR2 FQGTGA. The CDR3 totals 15 residues. The V end was cut by 0 bases, the J end by 8 bases, with 13 bases between.

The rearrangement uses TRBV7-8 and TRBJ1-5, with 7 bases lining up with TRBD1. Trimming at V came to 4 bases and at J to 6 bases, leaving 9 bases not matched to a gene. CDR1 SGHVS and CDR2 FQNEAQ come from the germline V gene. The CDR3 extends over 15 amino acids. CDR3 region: CASSWMGQTGQPQHF. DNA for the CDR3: TGTGCCAGCAGCTGGATGGGACAGACCGGTCAGCCCCAGCATTTT.

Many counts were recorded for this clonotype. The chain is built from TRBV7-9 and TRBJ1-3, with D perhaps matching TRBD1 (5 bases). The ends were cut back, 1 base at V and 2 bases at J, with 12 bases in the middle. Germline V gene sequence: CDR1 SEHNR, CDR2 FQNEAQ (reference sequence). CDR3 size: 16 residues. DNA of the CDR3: TGTGCCAGCAGCTTAGAGCCAGGGATTACTGGAAACACCATATATTTT. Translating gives CASSLEPGITGNTIYF.

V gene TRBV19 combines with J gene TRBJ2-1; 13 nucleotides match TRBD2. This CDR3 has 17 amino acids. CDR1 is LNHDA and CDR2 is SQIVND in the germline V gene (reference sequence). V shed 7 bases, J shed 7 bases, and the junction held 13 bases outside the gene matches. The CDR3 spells CASTPGGGTSGKNEQFF. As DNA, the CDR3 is TGTGCCAGTACCCCGGGGGGAGGGACTAGCGGGAAAAATGAGCAGTTCTTC. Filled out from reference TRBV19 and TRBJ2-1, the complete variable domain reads DGGITQSPKYLFRKEGQNVTLSCEQNLNHDAMYWYRQDPGQGLRLIYYSQIVNDFQKGDIAEGYSVSREKKESFPLTVTSAQKNPTAFYLCASTPGGGTSGKNEQFFGPGTRLTVL.

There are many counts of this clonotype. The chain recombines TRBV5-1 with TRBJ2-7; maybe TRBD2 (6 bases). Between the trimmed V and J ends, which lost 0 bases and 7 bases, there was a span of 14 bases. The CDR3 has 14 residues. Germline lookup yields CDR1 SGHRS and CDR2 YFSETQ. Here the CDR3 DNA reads TGCGCCAGCAGCTTGGAACTAGCAAGAGGGGAGCAGTACTTC. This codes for CASSLELARGEQYF.

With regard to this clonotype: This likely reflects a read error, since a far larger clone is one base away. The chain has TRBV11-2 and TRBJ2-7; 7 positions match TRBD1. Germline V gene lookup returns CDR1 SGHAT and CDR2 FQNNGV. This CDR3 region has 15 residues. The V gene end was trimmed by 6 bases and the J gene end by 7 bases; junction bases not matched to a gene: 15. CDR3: CASSQGVESYNEQYF. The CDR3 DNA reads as TGTGCCAGCAGTCAGGGGGTCGAGTCCTACAATGAGCAGTACTTC.

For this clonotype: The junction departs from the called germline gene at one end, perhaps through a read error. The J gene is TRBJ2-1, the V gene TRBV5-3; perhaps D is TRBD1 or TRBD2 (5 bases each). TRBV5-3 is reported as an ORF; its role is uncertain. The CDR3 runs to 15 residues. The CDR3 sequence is CASSLGPGLYNEQFF. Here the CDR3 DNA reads TGTGCCAGCAGCTTGGGTCCGGGGCTGTACAATGAGCAGTTCTTC.

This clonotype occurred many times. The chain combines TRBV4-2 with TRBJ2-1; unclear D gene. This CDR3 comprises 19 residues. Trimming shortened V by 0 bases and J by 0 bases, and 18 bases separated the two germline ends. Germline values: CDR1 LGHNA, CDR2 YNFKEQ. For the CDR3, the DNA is TGTGCCAGCAGCCAAGATGGTGGAAGCACTCGAGGCTCCTACAATGAGCAGTTCTTC. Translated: CASSQDGGSTRGSYNEQFF.

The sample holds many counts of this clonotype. DNA for the CDR3: TGTGCCAGCAGCTTGGCGGGTAGGCTAGATGAGACCCAGTACTTC. It specifies CASSLAGRLDETQYF. The chain combines TRBV5-4 with TRBJ2-5; D unclear. Per the germline V gene, CDR1 is SGHNT and CDR2 is YYREEE (reference sequence). The CDR3 has 15 residues. The germline V and J ends were trimmed by 0 bases and 5 bases, with 14 bases remaining between them.

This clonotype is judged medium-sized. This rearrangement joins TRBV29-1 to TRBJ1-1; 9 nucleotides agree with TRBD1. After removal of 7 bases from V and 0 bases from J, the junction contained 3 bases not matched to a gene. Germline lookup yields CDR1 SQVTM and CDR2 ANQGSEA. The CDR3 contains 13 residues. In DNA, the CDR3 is TGCAGCGGGGGGGACAGGGTGAACACTGAAGCTTTCTTT. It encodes CSGGDRVNTEAFF.

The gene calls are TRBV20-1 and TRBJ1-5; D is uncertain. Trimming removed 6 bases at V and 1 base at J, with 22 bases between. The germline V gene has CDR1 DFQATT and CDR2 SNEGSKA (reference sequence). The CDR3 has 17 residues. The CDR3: CSASTERVRRSNQPQHF. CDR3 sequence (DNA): TGCAGTGCAAGCACGGAGAGGGTACGGCGGAGCAATCAGCCCCAGCATTTT.

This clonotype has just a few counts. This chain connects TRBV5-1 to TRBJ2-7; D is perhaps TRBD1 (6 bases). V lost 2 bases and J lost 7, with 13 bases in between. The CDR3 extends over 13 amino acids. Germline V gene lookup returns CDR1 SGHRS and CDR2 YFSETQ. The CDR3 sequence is CASSLTGQGEQYF. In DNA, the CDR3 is TGCGCCAGCAGCTTAACGGGGCAGGGGGAGCAGTACTTC.

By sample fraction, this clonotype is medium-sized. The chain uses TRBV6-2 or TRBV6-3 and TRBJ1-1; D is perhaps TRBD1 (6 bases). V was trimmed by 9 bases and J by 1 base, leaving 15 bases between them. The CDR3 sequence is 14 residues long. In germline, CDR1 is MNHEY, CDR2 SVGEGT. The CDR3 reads CASHREVGNTEAFF. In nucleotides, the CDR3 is TGTGCCAGTCACAGGGAGGTAGGGAACACTGAAGCTTTCTTT.

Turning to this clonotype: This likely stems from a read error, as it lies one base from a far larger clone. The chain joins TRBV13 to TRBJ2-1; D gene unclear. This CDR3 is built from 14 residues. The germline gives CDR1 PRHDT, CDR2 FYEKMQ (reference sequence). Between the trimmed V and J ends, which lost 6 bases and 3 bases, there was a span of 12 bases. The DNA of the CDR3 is TGTGCCAGCAGTGAGTCGGTGGTCTACAATGAGCAGTTCTTC. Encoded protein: CASSESVVYNEQFF. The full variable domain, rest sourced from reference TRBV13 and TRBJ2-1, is AAGVIQSPRHLIKEKRETATLKCYPIPRHDTVYWYQQGPGQDPQFLISFYEKMQSDKGSIPDRFSAQQFSDYHSELNMSSLELGDSALYFCASSESVVYNEQFFGPGTRLTVL.

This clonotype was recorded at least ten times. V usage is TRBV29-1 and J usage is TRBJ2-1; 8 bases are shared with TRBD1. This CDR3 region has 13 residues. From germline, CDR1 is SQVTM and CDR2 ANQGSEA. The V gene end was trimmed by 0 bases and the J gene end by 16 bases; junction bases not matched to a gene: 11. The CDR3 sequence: CSVEERRDRPRFF. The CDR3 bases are TGCAGCGTTGAAGAAAGGAGGGACAGGCCGAGATTCTTC.

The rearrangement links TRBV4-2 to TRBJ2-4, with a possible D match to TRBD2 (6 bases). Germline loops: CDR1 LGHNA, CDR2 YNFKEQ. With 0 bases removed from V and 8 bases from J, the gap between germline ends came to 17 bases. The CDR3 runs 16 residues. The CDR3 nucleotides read TGTGCCAGCAGCCAAGATCTGCCGGAGGGTGAGGACATTCAGTACTTC. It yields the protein CASSQDLPEGEDIQYF.

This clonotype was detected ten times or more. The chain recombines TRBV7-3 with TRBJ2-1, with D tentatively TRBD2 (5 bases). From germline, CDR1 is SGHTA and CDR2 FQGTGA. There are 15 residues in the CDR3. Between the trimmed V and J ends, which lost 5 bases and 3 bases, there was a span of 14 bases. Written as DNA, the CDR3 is TGTGCCAGCAGCGAGCTAGCAGGCCTCTACAATGAGCAGTTCTTC. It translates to CASSELAGLYNEQFF. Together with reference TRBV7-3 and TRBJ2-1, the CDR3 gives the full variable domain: GAGVSQTPSNKVTEKGKYVELRCDPISGHTALYWYRQSLGQGPEFLIYFQGTGAADDSGLPNDRFFAVRPEGSVSTLKIQRTERGDSAVYLCASSELAGLYNEQFFGPGTRLTVL.

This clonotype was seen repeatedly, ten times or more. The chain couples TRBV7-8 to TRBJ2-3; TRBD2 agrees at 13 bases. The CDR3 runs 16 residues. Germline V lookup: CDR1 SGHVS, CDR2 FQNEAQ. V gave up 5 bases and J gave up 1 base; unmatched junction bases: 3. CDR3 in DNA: TGTGCCAGCAGCGGACTAGCGGGGGCGGGCACAGATACGCAGTATTTT. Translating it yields CASSGLAGAGTDTQYF.

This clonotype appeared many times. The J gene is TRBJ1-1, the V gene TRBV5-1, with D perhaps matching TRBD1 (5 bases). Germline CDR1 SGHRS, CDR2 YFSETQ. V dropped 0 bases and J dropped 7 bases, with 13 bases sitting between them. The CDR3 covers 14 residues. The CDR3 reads CASSLEVGGGEAFF. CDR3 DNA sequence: TGCGCCAGCAGCTTGGAAGTGGGGGGGGGTGAAGCTTTCTTT. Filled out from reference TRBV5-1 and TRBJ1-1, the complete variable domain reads KAGVTQTPRYLIKTRGQQVTLSCSPISGHRSVSWYQQTPGQGLQFLFEYFSETQRNKGNFPGRFSGRQFSNSRSEMNVSTLELGDSALYLCASSLEVGGGEAFFGQGTRLTVV.

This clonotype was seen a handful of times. CDR3 protein: CASSLGGAHYNEQFF. The DNA for the CDR3 is TGTGCCAGCAGTTTGGGCGGGGCCCACTACAATGAGCAGTTCTTC. The chain uses TRBV27 and TRBJ2-1; D perhaps matches TRBD2 (6 bases). V was clipped by 3 bases and J by 3 bases, with 12 bases between them. Germline-derived CDR1 and CDR2 are MNHEY and SMNVEV (reference sequence). This CDR3 comprises 15 residues.

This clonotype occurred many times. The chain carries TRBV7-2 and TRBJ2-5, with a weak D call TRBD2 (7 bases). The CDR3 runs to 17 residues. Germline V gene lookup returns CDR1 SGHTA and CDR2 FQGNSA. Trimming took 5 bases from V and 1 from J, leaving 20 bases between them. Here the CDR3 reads CASSPAGASGGQETQYF. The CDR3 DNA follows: TGTGCCAGCAGCCCCGCAGGGGCTAGCGGAGGCCAAGAGACCCAGTACTTC.

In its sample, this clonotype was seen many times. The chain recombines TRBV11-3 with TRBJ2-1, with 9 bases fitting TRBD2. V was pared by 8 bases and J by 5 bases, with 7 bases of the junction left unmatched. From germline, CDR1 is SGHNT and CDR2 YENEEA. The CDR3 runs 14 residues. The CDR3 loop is CASSLAGLNNEQFF. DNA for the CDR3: TGTGCCAGCTCCCTAGCGGGGCTTAACAATGAGCAGTTCTTC.

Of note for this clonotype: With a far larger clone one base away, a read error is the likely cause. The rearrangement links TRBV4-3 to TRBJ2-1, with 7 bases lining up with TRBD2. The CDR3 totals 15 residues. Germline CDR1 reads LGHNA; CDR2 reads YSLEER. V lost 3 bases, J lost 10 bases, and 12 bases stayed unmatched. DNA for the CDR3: TGCGCCAGCAGCCACAAGGCTAGCGGTACCTACGAGCAGTTCTTC. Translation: CASSHKASGTYEQFF.

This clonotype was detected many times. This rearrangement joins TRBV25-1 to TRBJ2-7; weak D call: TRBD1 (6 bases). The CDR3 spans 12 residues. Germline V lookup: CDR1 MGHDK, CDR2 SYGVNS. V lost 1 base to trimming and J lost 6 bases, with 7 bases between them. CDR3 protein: CASSELGGEQYF. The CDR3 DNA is TGTGCCAGCAGTGAATTAGGGGGCGAGCAGTACTTC.

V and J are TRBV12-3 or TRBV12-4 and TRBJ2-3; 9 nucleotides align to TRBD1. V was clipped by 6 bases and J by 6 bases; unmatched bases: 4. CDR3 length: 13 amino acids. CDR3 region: CASRLGTGDTQYF. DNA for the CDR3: TGTGCCAGCAGACTTGGGACAGGGGATACGCAGTATTTT.